The T cell receptor (beta chain) described here comes from a study of shared clonotypes between healthy human individuals. Concerning this clone itself: Antigen specificity is unknown.

V gave up 7 bases and J gave up 6 bases, with 22 bases separating them. Germline V gene data show CDR1 as MDHEN and CDR2 as SYDVKM. This CDR3 has 15 residues. The authors divided CD4+ cells into CD45RA+ naive and CD45RA-negative memory subsets. Assay: immunoSEQ multiplex PCR; the TCRdb copy retains only in-frame clones and omits some. The data show about a million clones, around 74% seen once. Study findings and constraints: The naive CD4 repertoires of a few donors were compared, and around 5% of clonotypes were shared. Naive subsets usually exceeded memory subsets in estimated richness.

The source material was memory CD4+ T cells sorted from blood. The sample's subset: CD45RA-negative fraction. This receptor was obtained from a man between 18 and 35 years old in good health. The V and J genes are TRBV28 and TRBJ2-7; weak D call: TRBD2 (6 bases). The CDR3 loop reads CASTVGDSMRGEQYF. In DNA form, the CDR3 reads TGTGCCAGCACCGTCGGTGATTCAATGCGGGGCGAGCAGTACTTC.